Given below is one T cell receptor (beta chain) in context. Its specificity is not known. The data are from a study of OX40 agonist ivuxolimab in advanced cancers. Overall study: Patients got intravenous ivuxolimab at 0.01 to 10 mg/kg every 2 weeks. The study enrolled dose-escalation patients with hepatocellular carcinoma, melanoma, renal cell or head and neck cancer.

The CDR3 runs to 14 residues. The V and J ends lost 5 bases and 11 bases respectively, with 20 bases between them. CDR1 is SEHNR, CDR2 FQNEAQ, per germline (reference sequence). The method was immunoSEQ multiplex PCR; TCRdb's version includes in-frame clones alone and lacks a portion of them. The repertoire consists of tens of thousands of clones, with about 88% occurring once and the leading ten covering over 0.25%. Findings and limits, study-wide: People who partly responded at 0.1-3.0 mg/kg had some of the least clonal expansion seen.

The TCR was taken from an adult with an advanced solid tumor such as melanoma, head and neck, liver or kidney cancer. This chain connects TRBV7-9 to TRBJ2-3; D assignment may be TRBD1 or TRBD2 (5 bases each). The source material was CD4+ or CD8+ T cells sorted from blood, sampled in a trial of the OX40 agonist ivuxolimab. CDR3 sequence: CASSTSGARPRQYF. The CDR3 region has the DNA TGTGCCAGCAGCACTTCCGGGGCCCGTCCTAGGCAGTATTTT.